This T cell receptor (beta chain) was obtained from a study of cytomegalovirus exposure and HLA in healthy donors. General study results and limits: The study found most TCR sequences rare, yet found some public TCRs in many donors. A classifier reportedly called cytomegalovirus status with high sensitivity and specificity.

The V gene's germline CDR1 is MNHEY and CDR2 SVGAGI. This CDR3 is 11 amino acids long. V lost 3 bases, J lost 12 bases, and 9 bases lay in between. Produced via immunoSEQ multiplex PCR; TCRdb's table is partial and in-frame only. The top ten clones hold roughly 10% of a sample with 160,000 or so clones, 84% of them seen once. Concerning this clone: Its antigen remains unidentified.

The sequence was obtained from a man aged 25-40 years in good health and CMV-seropositive. The chain combines TRBV6-5 with TRBJ2-1, with unresolved D. Sequencing was performed on PBMCs. The CDR3 coding sequence is TGTGCCAGCAGTTATGGTACGGGGCAGTTCTTC. Its protein is CASSYGTGQFF.